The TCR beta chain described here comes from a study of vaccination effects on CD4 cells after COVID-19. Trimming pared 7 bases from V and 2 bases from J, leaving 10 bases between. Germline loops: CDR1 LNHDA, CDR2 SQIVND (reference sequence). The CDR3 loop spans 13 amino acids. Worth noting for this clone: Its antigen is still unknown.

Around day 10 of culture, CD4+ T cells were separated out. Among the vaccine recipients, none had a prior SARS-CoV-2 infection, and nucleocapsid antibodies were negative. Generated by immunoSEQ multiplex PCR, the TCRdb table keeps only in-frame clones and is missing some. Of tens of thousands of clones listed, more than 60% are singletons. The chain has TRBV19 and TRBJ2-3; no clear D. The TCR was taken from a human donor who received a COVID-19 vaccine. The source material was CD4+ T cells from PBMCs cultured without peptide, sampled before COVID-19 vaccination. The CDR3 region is CASTHYPTDTQYF. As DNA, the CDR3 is TGTGCCAGTACCCACTACCCCACAGATACGCAGTATTTT.